This section outlines one T cell receptor beta chain sequence together with its context. Its specificity is not known. This specimen comes from a study of T-cell reconstitution after alpha-beta-depleted transplantation in children. Study-wide results and limits: About two months after transplant, alpha-beta T cells reportedly came from several hundred expanded graft clones. Surviving recipient T cells and thymic progenitors accounted for the high day-60 TCRbeta diversity observed in some patients. By one year post-transplant, T-cell counts and diversity largely arose from T cells that were newly produced.

Preparation of the TCRbeta library involved a method that used unique molecular identifiers. Each CDR3 protein is one row after TCRdb ran MiXCR on the PCR reads. Of 550,000 to 800,000 distinct CDR3 sequences listed, 13% are singletons. V was pared by 0 bases and J by 6 bases, with 4 bases of the junction left unmatched. The CDR3 consists of 15 residues. CDR1 is SGHRS, CDR2 YFSETQ, per germline. The input for sequencing was PBMCs, taken before TCRalphabeta/CD19-depleted stem cell transplant. The receptor was derived from a girl aged 2-10 years with congenital amegakaryocytic thrombocytopenia, due to receive a stem cell transplant. J is TRBJ2-2 and V is TRBV5-1; TRBD2 agrees at 8 bases. CDR3 coding DNA: TGCGCCAGCAGCTTGGCCTCCGGGGGGGCCGGGGAGCTGTTTTTT. This sequence encodes CASSLASGGAGELFF.